This entry describes one T cell receptor (beta chain). The data were obtained in a study of identical twins. TCRdb ran MiXCR on the 5' RACE reads and lists one entry per CDR3 protein. This table has about 700,000 distinct CDR3 sequences, under 9% appearing once. Trimming removed 0 bases at V and 7 bases at J, with 10 bases between. This CDR3 has 13 residues. Germline V CDR1 and CDR2: SGHDN, FVKESK. Another study also made use of these data, one on yellow fever vaccine responses in identical twins.

The clonotype comes from a woman aged 18-29 years in good health. J is TRBJ2-7 and V is TRBV14; unclear D gene. The sequenced sample consisted of PBMCs. The chain's CDR3 is CASSQEPPWEQYF. Written as DNA, the CDR3 is TGTGCCAGCAGCCAAGAACCACCTTGGGAGCAGTACTTC.